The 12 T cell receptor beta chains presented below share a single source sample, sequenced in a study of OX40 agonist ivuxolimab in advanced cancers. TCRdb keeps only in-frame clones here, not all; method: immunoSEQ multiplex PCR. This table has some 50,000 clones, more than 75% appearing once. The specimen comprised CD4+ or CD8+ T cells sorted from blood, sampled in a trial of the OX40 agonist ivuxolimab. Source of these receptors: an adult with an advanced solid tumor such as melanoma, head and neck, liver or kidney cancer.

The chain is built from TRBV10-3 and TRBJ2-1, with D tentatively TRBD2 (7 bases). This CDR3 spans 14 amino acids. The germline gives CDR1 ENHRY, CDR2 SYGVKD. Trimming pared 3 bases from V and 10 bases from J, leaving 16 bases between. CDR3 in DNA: TGTGCCATCAGTGACGGGGGGCCCTGGGGGGAGCAGTTCTTC. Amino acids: CAISDGGPWGEQFF.

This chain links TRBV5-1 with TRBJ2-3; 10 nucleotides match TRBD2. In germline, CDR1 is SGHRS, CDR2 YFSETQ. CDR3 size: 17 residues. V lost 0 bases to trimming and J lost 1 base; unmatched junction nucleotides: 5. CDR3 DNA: TGCGCCAGCAGCTTGGTGGGGGGGACTAGCGGCACAGATACGCAGTATTTT. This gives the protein CASSLVGGTSGTDTQYF.

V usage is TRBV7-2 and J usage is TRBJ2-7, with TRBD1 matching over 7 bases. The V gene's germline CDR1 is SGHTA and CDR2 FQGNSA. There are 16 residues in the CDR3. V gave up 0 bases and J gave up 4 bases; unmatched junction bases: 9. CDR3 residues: CASSLAAVTGIYEQYV. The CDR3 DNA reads TGTGCCAGCAGCTTAGCGGCTGTGACAGGGATATACGAGCAGTACGTC.

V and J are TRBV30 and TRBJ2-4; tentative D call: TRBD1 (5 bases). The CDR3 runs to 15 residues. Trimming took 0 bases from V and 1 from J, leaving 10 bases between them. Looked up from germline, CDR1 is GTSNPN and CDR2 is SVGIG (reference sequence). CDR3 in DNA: TGTGCCTGGAGTGTACTTAAGGGGGCCAAAAACATTCAGTACTTC. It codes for CAWSVLKGAKNIQYF.

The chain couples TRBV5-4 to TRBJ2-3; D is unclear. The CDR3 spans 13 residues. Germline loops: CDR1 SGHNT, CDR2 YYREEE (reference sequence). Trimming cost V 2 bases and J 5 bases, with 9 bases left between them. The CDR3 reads CASSFIEQDTQYF. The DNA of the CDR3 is TGTGCCAGCAGCTTTATAGAGCAAGATACGCAGTATTTT.

The CDR3 coding sequence is TGTGCCAGCAGCTTGGGTCCACAGGAGAACACCGGGGAGCTGTTTTTT. This codes for CASSLGPQENTGELFF. The chain carries TRBV5-6 and TRBJ2-2; TRBD1 is a possible D gene (5 bases). This CDR3 is built from 16 residues. Germline-derived CDR1 and CDR2 are SGHDT and YYEEEE. Trimming stripped 0 bases from V and 1 base from J, with 10 bases between. Variable domain in full (rest from reference TRBV5-6 and TRBJ2-2): DAGVTQSPTHLIKTRGQQVTLRCSPKSGHDTVSWYQQALGQGPQFIFQYYEEEERQRGNFPDRFSGHQFPNYSSELNVNALLLGDSALYLCASSLGPQENTGELFFGEGSRLTVL.

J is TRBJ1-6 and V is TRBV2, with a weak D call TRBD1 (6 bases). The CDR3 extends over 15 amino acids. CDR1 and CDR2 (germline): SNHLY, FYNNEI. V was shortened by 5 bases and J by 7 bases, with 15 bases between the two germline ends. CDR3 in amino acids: CASSRTDSRNSPLHF. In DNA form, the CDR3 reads TGTGCCAGCAGTCGCACGGACAGTCGAAATTCACCCCTCCACTTT.

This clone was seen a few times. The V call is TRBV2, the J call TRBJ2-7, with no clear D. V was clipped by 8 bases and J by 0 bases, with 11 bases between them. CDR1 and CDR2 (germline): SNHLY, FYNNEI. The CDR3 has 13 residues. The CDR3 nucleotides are TGTGCCAGCTTGGCGCCGACCTCCTACGAGCAGTACTTC. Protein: CASLAPTSYEQYF. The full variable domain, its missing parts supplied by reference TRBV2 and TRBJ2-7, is EPEVTQTPSHQVTQMGQEVILRCVPISNHLYFYWYRQILGQKVEFLVSFYNNEISEKSEIFDDQFSVERPDGSNFTLKIRSTKLEDSAMYFCASLAPTSYEQYFGPGTRLTVT.

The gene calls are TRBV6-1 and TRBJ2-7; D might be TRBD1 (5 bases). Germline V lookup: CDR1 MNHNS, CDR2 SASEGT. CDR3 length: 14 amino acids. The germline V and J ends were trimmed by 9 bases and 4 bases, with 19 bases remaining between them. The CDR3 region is CASETGFSFYEQYF. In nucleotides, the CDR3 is TGTGCCAGTGAAACAGGATTTTCATTTTACGAGCAGTACTTC.

The DNA of the CDR3 is TGTGCCAGCAGCGGACGGACAGGCCTGGGAGAGCAGTACTTC. Its translation is CASSGRTGLGEQYF. The rearrangement uses TRBV5-6 and TRBJ2-7; 7 nucleotides match TRBD1. Trimming took 4 bases from V and 7 from J; bases not matched to a gene: 11. The germline CDR1 and CDR2 sequences are SGHDT and YYEEEE. The CDR3 length is 14 residues.

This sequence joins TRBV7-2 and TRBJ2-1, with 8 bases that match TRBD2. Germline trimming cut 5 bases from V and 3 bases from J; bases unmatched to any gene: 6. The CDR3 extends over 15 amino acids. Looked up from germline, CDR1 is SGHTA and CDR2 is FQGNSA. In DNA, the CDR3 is TGTGCCAGCAGCCTTACTAGCGGACTCTACAATGAGCAGTTCTTC. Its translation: CASSLTSGLYNEQFF.

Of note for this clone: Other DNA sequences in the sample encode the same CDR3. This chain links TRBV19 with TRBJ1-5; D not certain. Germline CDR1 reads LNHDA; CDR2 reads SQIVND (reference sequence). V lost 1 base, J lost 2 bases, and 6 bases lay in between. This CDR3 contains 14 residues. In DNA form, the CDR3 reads TGTGCCAGTAGTATAGGAACAGGCAATCAGCCCCAGCATTTT. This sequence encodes CASSIGTGNQPQHF.